Each of the 6 T cell receptor beta chains below was sequenced from the same sample in a study of T cell responses to AZD1222 COVID-19 vaccine. The data were produced by immunoSEQ multiplex PCR, yet TCRdb's version contains in-frame clones alone and is incomplete. The sample holds 100,000 to 150,000 clones, about 86% seen once. Sequencing was performed on peripheral blood, taken on day 0 of AZD1222 vaccination. The source is an adult in good health.

This rearrangement joins TRBV6-2 or TRBV6-3 to TRBJ2-5; weak D call: TRBD2 (5 bases). Trimming took 0 bases from V and 2 from J, leaving 13 bases between them. Germline assignment: CDR1 MNHEY and CDR2 SVGEGT. CDR3 length: 16 residues. The CDR3 reads CASSYSTASKQETQYF. The DNA for the CDR3 is TGTGCCAGCAGTTACTCGACGGCTAGCAAACAAGAGACCCAGTACTTC.

The chain joins TRBV6-6 to TRBJ1-3; D is unresolved. Germline V gene lookup returns CDR1 MNHNY and CDR2 SVGAGI (reference sequence). CDR3 length: 16 residues. V was pared by 0 bases and J by 0 bases, with 9 bases between. CDR3: CASSYSVELSGNTIYF. CDR3 bases: TGTGCCAGCAGTTACTCGGTCGAACTCTCTGGAAACACCATATATTTT.

V is TRBV6-1 and J is TRBJ2-5; D gene uncertain. CDR1 is MNHNS and CDR2 is SASEGT in the germline V gene. The length of the CDR3 is 14 residues. Trimming cost V 6 bases and J 0 bases, with 11 bases left between them. The CDR3 loop is CASSRLAYQETQYF. The CDR3 nucleotides read TGTGCCAGCAGCCGACTGGCCTACCAAGAGACCCAGTACTTC.

This sequence joins TRBV5-5 and TRBJ2-6; D ambiguous. Looked up from germline, CDR1 is SGHKS and CDR2 is YYEKEE (reference sequence). This CDR3 comprises 15 residues. The V end lost 1 base, the J end lost 4 bases, and 9 bases lay between the germline ends. CDR3 sequence: CASSLTSRGANVLTF. CDR3 in DNA: TGTGCCAGCAGCTTGACTTCTCGGGGGGCCAACGTCCTGACTTTC. Based on the CDR3 plus reference TRBV5-5 and TRBJ2-6, the full variable domain is DAGVTQSPTHLIKTRGQQVTLRCSPISGHKSVSWYQQVLGQGPQFIFQYYEKEERGRGNFPDRFSARQFPNYSSELNVNALLLGDSALYLCASSLTSRGANVLTFGAGSRLTVL.

This rearrangement joins TRBV19 to TRBJ2-3, with TRBD2 as a possible D gene (6 bases). Trimming removed 3 bases at V and 4 bases at J, with 14 bases between. Germline V gene lookup returns CDR1 LNHDA and CDR2 SQIVND (reference sequence). The CDR3 has 15 residues. CDR3 loop: CASSMKGGSPDTQYF. In DNA, the CDR3 is TGTGCCAGTAGTATGAAAGGAGGGAGCCCAGATACGCAGTATTTT.

The chain is built from TRBV4-1 and TRBJ2-7; 7 bases match TRBD1. Germline loops: CDR1 MGHRA, CDR2 YSYEKL. Germline trimming cut 2 bases from V and 6 bases from J; bases unmatched to any gene: 19. The CDR3 is made up of 18 amino acids. CDR3 amino acids: CASSQPPRGQGGVIEQYF. CDR3 DNA: TGCGCCAGCAGCCAACCGCCCCGCGGGCAAGGGGGCGTCATCGAGCAGTACTTC.